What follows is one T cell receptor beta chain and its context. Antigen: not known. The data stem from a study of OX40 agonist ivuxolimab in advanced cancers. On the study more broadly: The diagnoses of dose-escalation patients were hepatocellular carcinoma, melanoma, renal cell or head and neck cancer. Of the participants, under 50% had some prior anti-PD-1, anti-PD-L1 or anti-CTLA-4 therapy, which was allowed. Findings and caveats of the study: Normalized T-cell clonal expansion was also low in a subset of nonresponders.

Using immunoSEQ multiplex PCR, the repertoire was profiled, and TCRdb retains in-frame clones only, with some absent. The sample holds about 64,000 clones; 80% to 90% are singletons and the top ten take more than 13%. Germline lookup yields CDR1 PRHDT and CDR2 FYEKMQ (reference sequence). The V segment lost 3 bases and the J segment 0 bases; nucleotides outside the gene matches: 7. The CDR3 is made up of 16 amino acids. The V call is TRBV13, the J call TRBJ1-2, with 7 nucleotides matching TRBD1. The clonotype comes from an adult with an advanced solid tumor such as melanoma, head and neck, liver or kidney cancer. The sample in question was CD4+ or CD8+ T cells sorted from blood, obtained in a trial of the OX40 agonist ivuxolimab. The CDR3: CASSLEQGITNYGYTF. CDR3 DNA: TGTGCCAGCAGCTTGGAACAGGGGATTACTAACTATGGCTACACCTTC. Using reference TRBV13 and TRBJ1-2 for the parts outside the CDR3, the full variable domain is AAGVIQSPRHLIKEKRETATLKCYPIPRHDTVYWYQQGPGQDPQFLISFYEKMQSDKGSIPDRFSAQQFSDYHSELNMSSLELGDSALYFCASSLEQGITNYGYTFGSGTRLTVV.